The next 27 T cell receptor beta chains were all read from a single sample in a study of blood T cell repertoires in COVID-19. Method: immunoSEQ multiplex PCR; TCRdb's copy keeps in-frame clones and lacks some. Seen here are 91,000 or so clones, around 90% observed once, and the top ten hold less than 5%. The sample consisted of peripheral blood. The receptors stem from a woman in her fifties or sixties in a cohort sampled during active COVID-19.

This chain connects TRBV5-6 to TRBJ1-2, with no clear D. The CDR3 has 13 amino acids. V lost 3 bases and J lost 5, with 11 bases in between. The germline V gene encodes CDR1 SGHDT and CDR2 YYEEEE. The CDR3 coding sequence is TGTGCCAGCAGCTCGCCCCCGGTATATGGCTACACCTTC. Encoded protein: CASSSPPVYGYTF.

The CDR3 sequence: CASSPSGVSAGGELFF. The CDR3 DNA is TGTGCCAGCAGTCCAAGCGGGGTTTCGGCGGGCGGGGAGCTGTTTTTT. The chain recombines TRBV5-4 with TRBJ2-2, with TRBD2 matching 7 bases. This CDR3 is built from 16 residues. CDR1 SGHNT and CDR2 YYREEE come from the germline V gene (reference sequence). The V gene end was trimmed by 5 bases and the J gene end by 7 bases; junction bases not matched to a gene: 14.

The V call is TRBV6-5, the J call TRBJ2-5; weak D call: TRBD2 (5 bases). The ends were cut back, 6 bases at V and 2 bases at J, with 10 bases in the middle. The V gene's germline CDR1 is MNHEY and CDR2 SVGAGI. The CDR3 is 13 residues long. The chain's CDR3 is CASRAAPQETQYF. The CDR3, as DNA: TGTGCCAGCAGAGCGGCACCTCAAGAGACCCAGTACTTC.

The chain recombines TRBV4-1 with TRBJ2-7, with 10 bases identical to TRBD2. The germline CDR1 and CDR2 sequences are MGHRA and YSYEKL. The CDR3 is 18 residues long. V lost 0 bases and J lost 3; bases outside the gene matches: 11. The DNA for the CDR3 is TGCGCCAGCAGCCAAGATTCCAGGCTAGCGGGAGTGCACTACGAGCAGTACTTC. Its translation is CASSQDSRLAGVHYEQYF.

The chain recombines TRBV9 with TRBJ2-5; TRBD2 might be the D (6 bases). Germline-derived CDR1 and CDR2 are SGDLS and YYNGEE. V lost 0 bases, J lost 4 bases, and 13 bases lay in between. This CDR3 is built from 15 residues. DNA of the CDR3: TGTGCCAGCAGCGTAGCGGGGATGGGAGGAGAGACCCAGTACTTC. Amino acids: CASSVAGMGGETQYF.

The V call is TRBV18, the J call TRBJ1-3; D is uncertain. The CDR3 has 16 residues. Germline V gene sequence: CDR1 KGHSH, CDR2 LQKENI. Trimming removed 3 bases from V and 2 bases from J, with 14 bases in between. The CDR3 coding sequence is TGTGCCAGCTCACCCTCGGAGTGGCAAACTGGAAACACCATATATTTT. It codes for CASSPSEWQTGNTIYF.

The V and J genes are TRBV4-1 and TRBJ1-5; 7 nucleotides agree with TRBD1. CDR1 and CDR2 from the germline V gene are MGHRA and YSYEKL. CDR3 length: 19 residues. Trimming cost V 5 bases and J 0 bases; bases outside gene matches: 16. CDR3 sequence (DNA): TGCGCCAGCAGCAGGGGAGACGGGACAGCCCCCTATAGCAATCAGCCCCAGCATTTT. Encoded protein: CASSRGDGTAPYSNQPQHF.

V is TRBV7-9 and J is TRBJ1-6; D is uncertain. Trimming removed 0 bases from V and 10 bases from J, with 7 bases in between. Germline assignment: CDR1 SEHNR and CDR2 FQNEAQ (reference sequence). The CDR3 totals 13 residues. In DNA form, the CDR3 reads TGTGCCAGCAGCTTAGCGACGCGGTCACCCCTCCACTTT. This gives the protein CASSLATRSPLHF.

V usage is TRBV19 and J usage is TRBJ1-1; D is unresolved. This CDR3 region has 15 residues. Trimming took 1 base from V and 0 from J, leaving 9 bases between them. CDR1 is LNHDA, CDR2 SQIVND, per germline (reference sequence). The CDR3 nucleotides read TGTGCCAGTAGTATAGCTGGCGGGGTGAACACTGAAGCTTTCTTT. Translated: CASSIAGGVNTEAFF.

V usage is TRBV3-1 (or the pseudogene TRBV3-2) and J usage is TRBJ2-7; 8 bases agree with TRBD2. Trimming cost V 4 bases and J 12 bases; bases outside gene matches: 20. Germline V gene data show CDR1 as LGHDT and CDR2 as YNNKEL (reference sequence). CDR3 length: 16 residues. CDR3 protein: CASSLTGGGLANLRYF. CDR3 DNA sequence: TGTGCCAGCAGCCTCACTGGGGGCGGACTAGCCAACCTCCGGTACTTC.

The gene calls are TRBV15 and TRBJ2-5; the match to TRBD2 covers 7 bases. The CDR3 is 14 residues long. Per germline, CDR1 LNHNV and CDR2 YYDKDF (reference sequence). V shed 4 bases, J shed 4 bases, and the junction held 6 bases outside the gene matches. As DNA, the CDR3 is TGTGCCACCAGCACCCGTGGGGGGGGAGAGACCCAGTACTTC. Its protein product is CATSTRGGGETQYF.

This chain connects TRBV14 to TRBJ2-1; D is possibly TRBD1 (6 bases). V was cut by 0 bases and J by 2 bases, with 17 bases left in between. Germline V gene data show CDR1 as SGHDN and CDR2 as FVKESK. The CDR3 runs 18 residues. The DNA of the CDR3 is TGTGCCAGCAGCCAAGATAACCCACAGGGCCATCCCTACAATGAGCAGTTCTTC. It translates to CASSQDNPQGHPYNEQFF.

This clone appeared once. The chain uses TRBV6-5 and TRBJ2-3; 8 bases line up with TRBD2. The CDR3 runs 16 residues. V lost 0 bases, J lost 4 bases, and 6 bases stayed unmatched. Germline V gives CDR1 MNHEY, CDR2 SVGAGI. CDR3 bases: TGTGCCAGCAGTTACTCGGCAGCGGGAGCCCCAGATACGCAGTATTTT. Translating it yields CASSYSAAGAPDTQYF.

This clone was counted between two and nine times. V gene TRBV9 combines with J gene TRBJ2-2; perhaps TRBD1 as D (5 bases). Trimming left V 4 bases short and J 1 base short, with 8 bases between. The CDR3 totals 14 residues. CDR1 is SGDLS and CDR2 is YYNGEE in the germline V gene. The CDR3 nucleotides read TGTGCCAGCAGCCCACAGGTGAACACCGGGGAGCTGTTTTTT. Translation: CASSPQVNTGELFF. Supplemented by reference TRBV9 and TRBJ2-2, the full variable domain reads DSGVTQTPKHLITATGQRVTLRCSPRSGDLSVYWYQQSLDQGLQFLIQYYNGEERAKGNILERFSAQQFPDLHSELNLSSLELGDSALYFCASSPQVNTGELFFGEGSRLTVL.

This clone counts as medium-sized. J is TRBJ2-7 and V is TRBV7-3; 9 bases match TRBD2. CDR1 and CDR2 from the germline V gene are SGHTA and FQGTGA. CDR3 length equals 15 residues. Unmatched junction bases numbered 9, after V lost 5 bases and J lost 4 bases. The CDR3 is CASSPGGAGGYEQYF. The CDR3 DNA follows: TGTGCCAGCAGCCCCGGGGGGGCGGGAGGGTACGAGCAGTACTTC.

The gene calls are TRBV5-4 and TRBJ1-2; D remains ambiguous. The ends were cut back, 0 bases at V and 0 bases at J, with 9 bases in the middle. Germline assignment: CDR1 SGHNT and CDR2 YYREEE (reference sequence). This CDR3 has 15 residues. The CDR3 coding sequence is TGTGCCAGCAGCTTGGACCGGGTAGCTAACTATGGCTACACCTTC. Protein: CASSLDRVANYGYTF. Using reference TRBV5-4 and TRBJ1-2 for the parts outside the CDR3, the full variable domain is ETGVTQSPTHLIKTRGQQVTLRCSSQSGHNTVSWYQQALGQGPQFIFQYYREEENGRGNFPPRFSGLQFPNYSSELNVNALELDDSALYLCASSLDRVANYGYTFGSGTRLTVV.

This rearrangement joins TRBV29-1 to TRBJ1-1, with D unresolved. The CDR3 sequence is 14 residues long. The V end lost 3 bases, the J end lost 2 bases, and 13 bases lay between the germline ends. Germline lookup yields CDR1 SQVTM and CDR2 ANQGSEA. CDR3 DNA: TGCAGCGTTGATCTGAGGGTAAGAAACACTGAAGCTTTCTTT. It is translated as CSVDLRVRNTEAFF.

V usage is TRBV5-1 and J usage is TRBJ1-1; a possible D gene is TRBD1 (6 bases). This CDR3 is built from 15 residues. Between the trimmed V and J ends, which lost 4 bases and 1 base, there was a span of 14 bases. Germline V gives CDR1 SGHRS, CDR2 YFSETQ. The CDR3 here is CASSPSGTPNTEAFF. CDR3 sequence (DNA): TGCGCCAGCAGCCCTAGCGGGACACCGAACACTGAAGCTTTCTTT. The variable domain in full, with the rest retrieved from reference TRBV5-1 and TRBJ1-1, is KAGVTQTPRYLIKTRGQQVTLSCSPISGHRSVSWYQQTPGQGLQFLFEYFSETQRNKGNFPGRFSGRQFSNSRSEMNVSTLELGDSALYLCASSPSGTPNTEAFFGQGTRLTVV.

There are a few counts of this clone. The rearrangement uses TRBV4-1 and TRBJ2-7, with 11 bases fitting TRBD1. Germline lookup yields CDR1 MGHRA and CDR2 YSYEKL. This CDR3 spans 14 amino acids. Germline trimming cut 5 bases from V and 4 bases from J; bases unmatched to any gene: 4. CDR3 bases: TGCGCCAGCAGCACGGACAGGGGGCGGTACGAGCAGTACTTC. Protein sequence: CASSTDRGRYEQYF.

The CDR3 sequence is CASSSWTGRMYGYTF. CDR3 in DNA: TGTGCCAGCAGTTCTTGGACAGGGCGCATGTATGGCTACACCTTC. V and J are TRBV6-5 and TRBJ1-2; 8 bases line up with TRBD1. Germline assignment: CDR1 MNHEY and CDR2 SVGAGI. V gave up 4 bases and J gave up 5 bases; unmatched junction bases: 9. The CDR3 totals 15 residues.

The chain links TRBV20-1 to TRBJ2-1; tentatively, D is TRBD1 (5 bases). From germline, CDR1 is DFQATT and CDR2 SNEGSKA (reference sequence). This CDR3 contains 15 residues. V shed 3 bases and J shed 2 bases, with 14 bases lying between them. The CDR3 sequence: CSASDPGSAYNEQFF. CDR3 nucleotide sequence: TGCAGTGCTAGTGACCCAGGGTCGGCCTACAATGAGCAGTTCTTC.

The chain carries TRBV24-1 and TRBJ2-1; TRBD2 matches 11 bases. With 3 bases clipped from V and 2 bases from J, the junction kept 2 bases outside the gene matches. Germline loops: CDR1 KGHDR, CDR2 SFDVKD. This CDR3 is 16 amino acids long. As DNA, the CDR3 is TGTGCCACCAGTGATAATAGCGGGAGGGCCTACAATGAGCAGTTCTTC. Its protein product is CATSDNSGRAYNEQFF.

The DNA for the CDR3 is TGTGCCAGCAGTGACGGACTAGCGGGAGGATCAAAACGGTTGGTGCAGTTCTTC. Protein sequence: CASSDGLAGGSKRLVQFF. V usage is TRBV2 and J usage is TRBJ2-1; 14 bases align to TRBD2. The germline V gene encodes CDR1 SNHLY and CDR2 FYNNEI. The J segment lost 12 bases and the V segment lost 3 bases, leaving 16 bases of the junction unmatched. There are 18 residues in the CDR3.

This clone has just a few counts. This chain joins TRBV19 and TRBJ1-4, with D maybe TRBD1 (6 bases). Germline loops: CDR1 LNHDA, CDR2 SQIVND (reference sequence). The CDR3 totals 17 residues. V shed 6 bases and J shed 13 bases, with 30 bases lying between them. CDR3 nucleotide sequence: TGTGCCAGTAGCCCACGACCGCGCACAGGGCCCAAGGGTGGACTGTTTTTT. Translated, it gives CASSPRPRTGPKGGLFF.

The chain carries TRBV7-2 and TRBJ1-2; weak D call: TRBD1 (5 bases). Germline-derived CDR1 and CDR2 are SGHTA and FQGNSA. The CDR3 totals 14 residues. V dropped 7 bases and J dropped 2 bases, with 14 bases sitting between them. This CDR3 reads CASTPSGGNYGYTF. CDR3 nucleotides: TGTGCCAGCACCCCCTCCGGGGGAAACTATGGCTACACCTTC.

This clone has just one count. CDR3 DNA: TGTGCCAGCAGTGAAGGAGGGTACAATGAGCAGTTCTTC. This sequence encodes CASSEGGYNEQFF. The rearrangement uses TRBV6-4 and TRBJ2-1; weak D call: TRBD2 (6 bases). The CDR3 extends over 13 amino acids. The germline CDR1 and CDR2 sequences are MRHNA and SNTAGT. V lost 3 bases and J 4 bases, leaving 7 bases between the germline ends.

The gene calls are TRBV3-1 (or the pseudogene TRBV3-2) and TRBJ2-7; TRBD1 matches at 7 bases. The CDR3 has 15 amino acids. Germline CDR1 is LGHDT and CDR2 is YNNKEL (reference sequence). Unmatched junction bases numbered 6, after V lost 4 bases and J lost 0 bases. The DNA of the CDR3 is TGTGCCAGCAGCCCCCGGGACAGCCCCTCCTACGAGCAGTACTTC. It is translated as CASSPRDSPSYEQYF.